The next 30 T cell receptor beta chains were all read from a single sample in a study of OX40 agonist ivuxolimab in advanced cancers. Data came from immunoSEQ multiplex PCR; TCRdb stores just in-frame clones and leaves some out. Among fewer than 25,000 clones listed, 75% to 90% were seen once. Sample: CD4+ or CD8+ T cells sorted from blood, taken in a trial of the OX40 agonist ivuxolimab. The receptors were sampled from an adult with an advanced solid tumor such as melanoma, head and neck, liver or kidney cancer.

The chain has TRBV6-5 and TRBJ1-5, with D unresolved. CDR3 length: 14 residues. CDR1 and CDR2 from the germline V gene are MNHEY and SVGAGI. Trimming removed 2 bases from V and 1 base from J, with 6 bases in between. CDR3 coding DNA: TGTGCCAGCAGTTACGAGGAGAGCAATCAGCCCCAGCATTTT. Amino acid sequence: CASSYEESNQPQHF.

This clone was seen a few times. The CDR3 sequence: CASSLGGQFNEQFF. The CDR3 nucleotides are TGTGCCAGCAGTTTAGGGGGACAGTTCAATGAGCAGTTCTTC. The chain links TRBV27 to TRBJ2-1, with 7 bases matching TRBD1. V shed 2 bases, J shed 6 bases, and the junction held 4 bases outside the gene matches. The CDR3 consists of 14 residues. Germline V CDR1 and CDR2: MNHEY, SMNVEV (reference sequence).

J is TRBJ2-1 and V is TRBV19; TRBD1 might be the D (6 bases). Germline loops: CDR1 LNHDA, CDR2 SQIVND (reference sequence). This CDR3 comprises 16 residues. V was trimmed by 0 bases and J by 0 bases, leaving 9 bases between them. The CDR3 loop is CASSIDPDSSYNEQFF. The DNA for the CDR3 is TGTGCCAGTAGTATAGATCCGGACAGCTCCTACAATGAGCAGTTCTTC.

The V gene is TRBV30, the J gene TRBJ2-3, with 10 nucleotides matching TRBD2. V lost 3 bases to trimming and J lost 7 bases; unmatched junction nucleotides: 7. Germline V gene lookup returns CDR1 GTSNPN and CDR2 SVGIG (reference sequence). The CDR3 sequence is 14 residues long. The CDR3 sequence: CAWSPLAGFYTQYF. The CDR3 DNA reads as TGTGCCTGGAGCCCACTAGCGGGGTTTTATACGCAGTATTTT.

The J gene is TRBJ2-3, the V gene TRBV30; TRBD2 matches at 10 bases. With V trimmed by 2 bases and J by 5 bases, 7 bases remained unmatched. The CDR3 is 15 amino acids. Per germline, CDR1 GTSNPN and CDR2 SVGIG (reference sequence). This CDR3 is CAWSWVAGGRDTQYF. In nucleotides, the CDR3 is TGTGCCTGGAGTTGGGTAGCGGGGGGTAGAGATACGCAGTATTTT.

The chain is built from TRBV27 and TRBJ2-1; a possible D gene is TRBD2 (6 bases). The CDR3 sequence is 15 residues long. Trimming removed 2 bases from V and 1 base from J, with 9 bases in between. Germline CDR1 reads MNHEY; CDR2 reads SMNVEV (reference sequence). The CDR3 region is CASSLVRGSYNEQFF. CDR3 coding DNA: TGTGCCAGCAGTTTAGTCCGGGGGTCCTACAATGAGCAGTTCTTC.

The DNA for the CDR3 is TGTGCCAGTAGTACCGGGACAGGGCATCAGCCCCAGCATTTT. This gives the protein CASSTGTGHQPQHF. The chain employs TRBV19 and TRBJ1-5, with 9 bases matching TRBD1. Germline trimming cut 4 bases from V and 5 bases from J; bases unmatched to any gene: 3. The germline gives CDR1 LNHDA, CDR2 SQIVND (reference sequence). The CDR3 is made up of 14 amino acids.

J is TRBJ2-3 and V is TRBV6-6, with D hard to call. This CDR3 contains 15 residues. Between the trimmed V and J ends, which lost 6 bases and 2 bases, there was a span of 15 bases. Germline V gene sequence: CDR1 MNHNY, CDR2 SVGAGI (reference sequence). DNA for the CDR3: TGTGCCAGCAGGTCCCTAGTTCTTCACACAGATACGCAGTATTTT. Translation gives CASRSLVLHTDTQYF.

This chain uses TRBV5-6 with TRBJ2-7, with unresolved D. This CDR3 is 13 amino acids long. Trimming left V 2 bases short and J 1 base short, with 7 bases between. Germline V gives CDR1 SGHDT, CDR2 YYEEEE. The CDR3 nucleotides are TGTGCCAGCAGCTTTGCACAGTCCTACGAGCAGTACTTC. This codes for CASSFAQSYEQYF.

The J gene is TRBJ2-5, the V gene TRBV7-9; 9 bases align to TRBD2. With the DNA end fitting TRBJ2-7 better, the J assignment may be wrong. CDR1 SEHNR and CDR2 FQNEAQ come from the germline V gene (reference sequence). This CDR3 has 15 amino acids. The CDR3 nucleotides are TGTGCCAGCAGCTTGCCCCTAGCGGGACCCTACGAGCAGTACTTC. Protein: CASSLPLAGPYEQYF.

This chain uses TRBV4-1 with TRBJ1-2; D remains unclear. Trimming took 1 base from V and 3 from J, leaving 15 bases between them. The CDR3 has 16 amino acids. Germline assignment: CDR1 MGHRA and CDR2 YSYEKL. The CDR3 DNA reads TGCGCCAGCAGCCAAGGTAGTCCGCCGGATCACTATGGCTACACCTTC. It specifies CASSQGSPPDHYGYTF.

This chain uses TRBV6-5 with TRBJ2-5; D perhaps matches TRBD2 (6 bases). The CDR3 is 15 amino acids. Germline V CDR1 and CDR2: MNHEY, SVGAGI. The germline V and J ends were trimmed by 2 bases and 4 bases, with 14 bases remaining between them. The CDR3 nucleotides are TGTGCCAGCAGTTACAATAGGCGGGGTGGAGAGACCCAGTACTTC. Translating it yields CASSYNRRGGETQYF.

CDR3 sequence reads: CASSLSGGQETQYF. The CDR3 bases are TGTGCCAGCAGCTTAAGCGGGGGGCAAGAGACCCAGTACTTC. This rearrangement joins TRBV7-3 to TRBJ2-5; 8 nucleotides align to TRBD2. Trimming cost V 1 base and J 2 bases; bases outside gene matches: 0. The CDR3 totals 14 residues. Per the germline V gene, CDR1 is SGHTA and CDR2 is FQGTGA.

This clone was seen a handful of times. The rearrangement links TRBV12-5 to TRBJ2-7; D is undetermined. This CDR3 has 16 residues. The V end was cut by 2 bases, the J end by 6 bases, with 20 bases between. Germline V lookup: CDR1 LGHNT, CDR2 FRNRAP. Here the CDR3 reads CASGLNPDGRSGEQYF. The CDR3 region has the DNA TGTGCTAGTGGTTTGAACCCGGACGGCCGAAGTGGCGAGCAGTACTTC.

The chain carries TRBV13 and TRBJ2-1, with D possibly being TRBD1 (6 bases). The CDR3 loop spans 15 amino acids. Germline-derived CDR1 and CDR2 are PRHDT and FYEKMQ (reference sequence). Trimming took 5 bases from V and 1 from J, leaving 12 bases between them. The CDR3: CASSGGAGSYNEQFF. The DNA for the CDR3 is TGTGCCAGCAGCGGGGGCGCCGGATCCTACAATGAGCAGTTCTTC. Complete variable domain (other parts from reference TRBV13 and TRBJ2-1): AAGVIQSPRHLIKEKRETATLKCYPIPRHDTVYWYQQGPGQDPQFLISFYEKMQSDKGSIPDRFSAQQFSDYHSELNMSSLELGDSALYFCASSGGAGSYNEQFFGPGTRLTVL.

The rearrangement joins TRBV7-9 to TRBJ2-7; no reliable D call. Per the germline V gene, CDR1 is SEHNR and CDR2 is FQNEAQ (reference sequence). The V gene lost 5 bases and the J gene lost 2 bases, with 7 bases spanning the gap. The CDR3 runs to 12 residues. CDR3 protein: CASSERAYEQYF. CDR3 sequence (DNA): TGTGCCAGCAGCGAAAGGGCCTACGAGCAGTACTTC.

V gene TRBV6-1 combines with J gene TRBJ2-7; no reliable D call. This CDR3 contains 13 residues. From germline, CDR1 is MNHNS and CDR2 SASEGT. Trimming removed 3 bases from V and 1 base from J, with 7 bases in between. As DNA, the CDR3 is TGTGCCAGCAGTGAGGGGTCTTCCTACGAGCAGTACTTC. Amino acid sequence: CASSEGSSYEQYF.

This clone was observed a single time. V is TRBV6-5 and J is TRBJ2-2; D might be TRBD1 or TRBD2, each matching 6 bases. Looked up from germline, CDR1 is MNHEY and CDR2 is SVGAGI. This CDR3 comprises 14 residues. Trimming removed 2 bases at V and 8 bases at J, with 12 bases between. CDR3 amino acids: CASSYAQGRGELFF. The CDR3 DNA is TGTGCCAGCAGTTACGCCCAGGGGAGGGGGGAGCTGTTTTTT.

The chain is built from TRBV6-5 and TRBJ1-1, with D possibly TRBD1 on 5 matching bases. The V end lost 0 bases, the J end lost 5 bases, and 10 bases lay between the germline ends. This CDR3 has 14 amino acids. The germline CDR1 and CDR2 sequences are MNHEY and SVGAGI. CDR3 sequence: CASSYSNGGTEAFF. The CDR3 DNA sequence: TGTGCCAGCAGTTACTCGAACGGGGGGACTGAAGCTTTCTTT.

Points on this clone: Other DNA sequences in the sample encode the same CDR3. The genes are TRBV5-6 and TRBJ1-1; D unclear. The germline V gene has CDR1 SGHDT and CDR2 YYEEEE. Trimming stripped 0 bases from V and 8 bases from J, with 5 bases between. There are 11 residues in the CDR3. The CDR3 sequence: CASSLGREAFF. CDR3 nucleotide sequence: TGTGCCAGCAGCTTGGGGAGGGAAGCTTTCTTT.

This clone was seen only once. The chain employs TRBV9 and TRBJ1-1, with D perhaps TRBD1 (5 bases). This CDR3 spans 15 amino acids. Germline V gene data show CDR1 as SGDLS and CDR2 as YYNGEE. V lost 5 bases and J 0 bases, leaving 14 bases between the germline ends. In nucleotides, the CDR3 is TGTGCCAGCAGTGTAAGGGGAGGAATGAACACTGAAGCTTTCTTT. Translation: CASSVRGGMNTEAFF.

V is TRBV7-9 and J is TRBJ2-1; tentatively, D is TRBD2 (5 bases). CDR3 length: 11 amino acids. Per the germline V gene, CDR1 is SEHNR and CDR2 is FQNEAQ (reference sequence). V lost 6 bases and J lost 12, with 12 bases in between. CDR3 sequence reads: CASRAGTPQFF. The CDR3 nucleotides are TGTGCCAGCAGGGCGGGTACCCCGCAGTTCTTC.

The V and J genes are TRBV7-6 and TRBJ2-7; the match to TRBD1 covers 7 bases. J lost 5 bases, V lost 1 base, and 14 bases had no gene match. The germline gives CDR1 SGHVS, CDR2 FNYEAQ. The CDR3 consists of 17 residues. This CDR3 is CASSLVGDRETPHEQYF. CDR3 DNA: TGTGCCAGCAGCTTAGTGGGAGACAGGGAAACCCCCCACGAGCAGTACTTC. The full variable domain, in which reference TRBV7-6 and TRBJ2-7 provide the parts outside the CDR3, is GAGVSQSPRYKVTKRGQDVALRCDPISGHVSLYWYRQALGQGPEFLTYFNYEAQQDKSGLPNDRFSAERPEGSISTLTIQRTEQRDSAMYRCASSLVGDRETPHEQYFGPGTRLTVT.

V is TRBV29-1 and J is TRBJ2-7; D is possibly TRBD1 (6 bases). The CDR3 covers 13 residues. Deletions cut 4 bases from V and 1 base from J, with 11 bases between. The germline V gene has CDR1 SQVTM and CDR2 ANQGSEA. In DNA form, the CDR3 reads TGCAGCGTTGGGCCGGGACAATCCTACGAGCAGTACTTC. It yields the protein CSVGPGQSYEQYF.

This clone was seen just once. The V gene is TRBV4-3, the J gene TRBJ2-6; TRBD1 might be the D (6 bases). The CDR3 has 16 residues. Deletions cut 1 base from V and 4 bases from J, with 11 bases between. Germline V gives CDR1 LGHNA, CDR2 YSLEER. In DNA, the CDR3 is TGCGCCAGCAGCCAAGGGCAGGGGACAGGGGCCAACGTCCTGACTTTC. This encodes CASSQGQGTGANVLTF.

CDR3 protein: CASSSGRDQYF. CDR3 DNA: TGTGCCAGCAGCTCGGGGCGAGATCAGTACTTC. The chain couples TRBV5-4 to TRBJ2-4; D possibly uses TRBD1 or TRBD2 (5 bases each). Trimming pared 3 bases from V and 12 bases from J, leaving 10 bases between. CDR3 length equals 11 residues. Germline V gene sequence: CDR1 SGHNT, CDR2 YYREEE (reference sequence).

This chain uses TRBV27 with TRBJ2-1; TRBD2 agrees at 8 bases. The CDR3 extends over 15 amino acids. V was pared by 6 bases and J by 14 bases, with 18 bases of the junction left unmatched. Germline lookup yields CDR1 MNHEY and CDR2 SMNVEV (reference sequence). The CDR3 nucleotides read TGTGCCAGCAGCCTAGGACAGAGGCTCGGGAGGGAAGAGTTCTTC. Translated, it gives CASSLGQRLGREEFF.

The CDR3 DNA is TGTGCCAGCAGTGAAGTTACCCGGACTCATGAGCAGTTCTTC. It translates to CASSEVTRTHEQFF. This sequence joins TRBV2 and TRBJ2-1, with D maybe TRBD2 (5 bases). The CDR3 loop spans 14 amino acids. Germline assignment: CDR1 SNHLY and CDR2 FYNNEI. V was clipped by 1 base and J by 8 bases, with 12 bases between them.

The chain has TRBV7-9 and TRBJ1-2; D not certain. The ends were cut back, 5 bases at V and 4 bases at J, with 17 bases in the middle. The CDR3 is made up of 15 amino acids. Germline loops: CDR1 SEHNR, CDR2 FQNEAQ (reference sequence). DNA for the CDR3: TGTGCCAGCAGCCCCCGGACCCCCGATGCCTATGGCTACACCTTC. This sequence encodes CASSPRTPDAYGYTF.

The genes are TRBV4-3 and TRBJ1-1; maybe TRBD1 (6 bases). Germline values: CDR1 LGHNA, CDR2 YSLEER. This CDR3 is 14 amino acids long. Trimming removed 0 bases from V and 11 bases from J, with 16 bases in between. CDR3 sequence: CASSQDHGTNGAFF. In nucleotides, the CDR3 is TGCGCCAGCAGCCAAGATCATGGGACAAACGGGGCTTTCTTT.